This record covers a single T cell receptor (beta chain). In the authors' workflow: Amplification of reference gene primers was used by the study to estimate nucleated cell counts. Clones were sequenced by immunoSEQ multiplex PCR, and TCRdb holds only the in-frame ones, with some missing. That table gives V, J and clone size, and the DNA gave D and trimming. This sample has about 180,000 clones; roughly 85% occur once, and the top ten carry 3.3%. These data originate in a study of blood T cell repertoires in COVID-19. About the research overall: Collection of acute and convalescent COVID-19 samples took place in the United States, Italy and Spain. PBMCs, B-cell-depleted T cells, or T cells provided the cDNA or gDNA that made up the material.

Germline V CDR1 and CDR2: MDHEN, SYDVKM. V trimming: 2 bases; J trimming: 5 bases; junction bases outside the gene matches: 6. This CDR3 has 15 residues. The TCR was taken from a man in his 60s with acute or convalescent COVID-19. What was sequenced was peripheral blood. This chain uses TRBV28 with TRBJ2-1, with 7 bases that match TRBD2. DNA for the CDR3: TGTGCCAGCAGTTTACCTAGCGGAGGCCACAATGAGCAGTTCTTC. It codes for CASSLPSGGHNEQFF.